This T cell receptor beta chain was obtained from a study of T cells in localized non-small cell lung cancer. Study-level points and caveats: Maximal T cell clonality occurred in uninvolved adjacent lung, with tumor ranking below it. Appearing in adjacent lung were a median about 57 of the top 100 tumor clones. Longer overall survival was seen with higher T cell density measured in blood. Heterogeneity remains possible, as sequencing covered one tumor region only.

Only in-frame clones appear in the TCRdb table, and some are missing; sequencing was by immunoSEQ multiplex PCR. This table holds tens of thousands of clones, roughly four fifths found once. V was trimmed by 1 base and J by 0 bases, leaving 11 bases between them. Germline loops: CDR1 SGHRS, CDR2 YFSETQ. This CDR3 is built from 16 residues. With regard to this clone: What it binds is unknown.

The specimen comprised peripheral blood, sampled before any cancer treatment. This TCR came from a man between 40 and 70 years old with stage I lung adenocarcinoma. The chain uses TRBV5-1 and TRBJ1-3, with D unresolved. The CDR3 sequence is CASSLRVRNSGNTIYF. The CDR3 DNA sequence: TGCGCCAGCAGCTTGCGAGTGCGAAACTCTGGAAACACCATATATTTT.